The present TCR beta chain was sequenced within a study of T cell responses to AZD1222 COVID-19 vaccine. Regarding the study as a whole: Most donors were white British, females outnumbered males, and clonal diversity was possibly underestimated. Sampled repertoires all dated from after the peak T cell response. Reportedly, nearly half the spike-specific TCRs target unmutated variant regions.

The junction had 6 bases not matched to a gene; V was cut back by 1 base and J by 4 bases. Germline CDR1 reads SGHTA; CDR2 reads FQGNSA. The CDR3 sequence is 16 residues long. Generated by immunoSEQ multiplex PCR, the TCRdb table keeps only in-frame clones and is missing some. The sample records around 130,000 clones, approximately 90% being singletons. A word on this clone: Its antigen is as yet unknown.

This sample comprised peripheral blood, obtained 28 days after the second AZD1222 dose. The clonotype originates from an adult who received the AZD1222 COVID-19 vaccine. The chain joins TRBV7-2 to TRBJ2-2, with 7 bases identical to TRBD1. The CDR3 DNA sequence: TGTGCCAGCAGCTTAGGGGACAGAATATTCACCGGGGAGCTGTTTTTT. It codes for CASSLGDRIFTGELFF.